A single sample gave rise to the 21 T cell receptor beta chains below, sequenced in a study of T cell clones after liver transplantation (dated by TCRdb to between 2017 and 2020). Preparation of the library involved the immunoSEQ multiplex PCR assay. What TCRdb holds here is the immuneACCESS table cut down to in-frame rearrangements. Part of the clones is not present; checked against another copy, under half of the missing clones reflect an unresolved V gene, and the others are unexplained. Counted in this sample were 18,000 or so clones; roughly nine tenths of them appeared once. The ten largest clones take up approximately 12% of the sample. This material consisted of CD8+ T cells from blood, taken approximately 3.5 years after liver transplant. The receptors derive from a human patient who received a liver transplant. Some T cells may derive from the graft donor when a transplant has been performed.

The gene calls are TRBV7-2 and TRBJ1-1; D unresolved. The CDR3 contains 15 residues. Germline values: CDR1 SGHTA, CDR2 FQGNSA. Trimming removed 1 base at V and 1 base at J, with 10 bases between. The CDR3 here is CASSLEAVGNTEAFF. CDR3 bases: TGTGCCAGCAGCTTAGAGGCGGTGGGGAACACTGAAGCTTTCTTT.

The chain has TRBV7-9 and TRBJ2-3, with D unclear. Germline CDR1 SEHNR, CDR2 FQNEAQ (reference sequence). CDR3 size: 17 residues. Trimming left V 5 bases short and J 4 bases short, with 22 bases between. The chain's CDR3 is CASSRNPGLMGPDTQYF. The CDR3 nucleotides read TGTGCCAGCAGCCGTAACCCGGGCCTCATGGGCCCAGATACGCAGTATTTT.

This clone has just one count. V gene TRBV4-2 combines with J gene TRBJ2-7, with TRBD2 matching 8 bases. V was clipped by 4 bases and J by 5 bases; unmatched bases: 13. This CDR3 contains 16 residues. Germline values: CDR1 LGHNA, CDR2 YNFKEQ. CDR3 sequence: CASSPSPGLEVHEQYF. CDR3 in DNA: TGTGCCAGCAGCCCATCGCCGGGACTAGAGGTACACGAGCAGTACTTC.

J is TRBJ2-1 and V is TRBV5-4; D unresolved. The CDR3 contains 11 residues. V was clipped by 4 bases and J by 4 bases, with 3 bases between them. The germline V gene encodes CDR1 SGHNT and CDR2 YYREEE (reference sequence). CDR3 sequence reads: CASSVYNEQFF. CDR3 sequence (DNA): TGTGCCAGCAGCGTATACAATGAGCAGTTCTTC.

The rearrangement uses TRBV28 and TRBJ2-3, with 14 bases that match TRBD2. Germline CDR1 and CDR2: MDHEN and SYDVKM. With 6 bases clipped from V and 5 bases from J, the junction kept 16 bases outside the gene matches. The CDR3 extends over 19 amino acids. CDR3 coding DNA: TGTGCCAGCAGCTTGGGACTAGCGGGAGAGAGCGAGTGGGGAGATACGCAGTATTTT. Translation gives CASSLGLAGESEWGDTQYF.

V gene TRBV4-2 combines with J gene TRBJ2-7; possibly TRBD1 or TRBD2 for D (6 bases each). V shed 0 bases and J shed 5 bases, with 14 bases lying between them. Germline CDR1 LGHNA, CDR2 YNFKEQ. The CDR3 covers 15 residues. CDR3 sequence: CASSQDPGAANEQYF. As DNA, the CDR3 is TGTGCCAGCAGCCAAGATCCGGGGGCTGCAAACGAGCAGTACTTC.

The V and J genes are TRBV27 and TRBJ1-2, with D hard to call. In germline, CDR1 is MNHEY, CDR2 SMNVEV (reference sequence). The V and J ends lost 6 bases and 4 bases respectively, with 9 bases between them. The CDR3 length is 12 residues. The CDR3 here is CASSAKPYGYTF. The CDR3 coding sequence is TGTGCCAGCAGCGCGAAACCCTATGGCTACACCTTC.

This rearrangement joins TRBV7-9 to TRBJ2-2; 9 positions agree with TRBD1. Looked up from germline, CDR1 is SEHNR and CDR2 is FQNEAQ (reference sequence). V gave up 5 bases and J gave up 2 bases; unmatched junction bases: 9. This CDR3 has 17 amino acids. The CDR3 loop is CASSNRQGVVNTGELFF. CDR3 bases: TGTGCCAGCAGCAACCGACAGGGGGTCGTTAACACCGGGGAGCTGTTTTTT.

The chain uses TRBV5-1 and TRBJ2-7, with 8 bases aligning to TRBD2. J gave up 3 bases and V 4 bases, and 6 bases lay outside the gene matches. The germline V gene has CDR1 SGHRS and CDR2 YFSETQ. The CDR3 covers 14 residues. CDR3 bases: TGCGCCAGCAGCCTTGCGGCGGGAGGCTACGAGCAGTACTTC. This translates into CASSLAAGGYEQYF.

V usage is TRBV19 and J usage is TRBJ2-2; a weak D match, TRBD1 (5 bases). V lost 5 bases and J 0 bases, leaving 10 bases between the germline ends. Per the germline V gene, CDR1 is LNHDA and CDR2 is SQIVND (reference sequence). The CDR3 totals 15 residues. CDR3 coding DNA: TGTGCCAGTAGTTGGGGCAGGGCGAACACCGGGGAGCTGTTTTTT. Translated, it gives CASSWGRANTGELFF.

About this clone itself: The junction departs from germline at one end; a sequencing error may be responsible. This rearrangement joins TRBV7-7 to TRBJ2-6, with a possible D match to TRBD2 (5 bases). The germline V gene has CDR1 SSHAT and CDR2 FNYEAQ (reference sequence). There are 16 residues in the CDR3. The CDR3 nucleotides read TGTGCTAGCAGCTCGGGGTTGGGAACTGGGGCCAACGTCCTGACTTTC. This translates into CASSSGLGTGANVLTF.

The chain couples TRBV5-4 to TRBJ1-1, with a tentative D call TRBD1 (5 bases). The CDR3 loop spans 14 amino acids. With 2 bases removed from V and 1 base from J, the gap between germline ends came to 9 bases. CDR1 and CDR2 from the germline V gene are SGHNT and YYREEE (reference sequence). CDR3 DNA sequence: TGTGCCAGCAGCTTTCGGGGCGGGAACACTGAAGCTTTCTTT. This gives the protein CASSFRGGNTEAFF.

Concerning this clone itself: Other DNA sequences in the same sample also yield this CDR3. The chain carries TRBV27 and TRBJ2-1, with 7 bases identical to TRBD2. The CDR3 is 13 residues long. V was pared by 8 bases and J by 0 bases, with 1 base of the junction left unmatched. The germline V gene encodes CDR1 MNHEY and CDR2 SMNVEV (reference sequence). The CDR3 loop is CASGRGSYNEQFF. The CDR3 coding sequence is TGTGCCAGCGGGAGGGGCTCCTACAATGAGCAGTTCTTC.

V is TRBV28 and J is TRBJ2-1, with TRBD2 matching 11 bases. The CDR3 is 16 residues long. J lost 8 bases, V lost 3 bases, and 9 bases had no gene match. The V gene's germline CDR1 is MDHEN and CDR2 SYDVKM. The CDR3 reads CASSFPLAGGSHEQFF. DNA for the CDR3: TGTGCCAGCAGTTTCCCCCTAGCGGGAGGTTCTCATGAGCAGTTCTTC.

In nucleotides, the CDR3 is TGTGCCAGTAGTATTGGGACATCGAACGAGCAGTACTTC. Encoded protein: CASSIGTSNEQYF. V usage is TRBV19 and J usage is TRBJ2-7, with D possibly matching TRBD1 (6 bases). This CDR3 region has 13 residues. Trimming took 3 bases from V and 5 from J, leaving 11 bases between them. Germline CDR1 LNHDA, CDR2 SQIVND (reference sequence).

This clone was observed a handful of times. The chain combines TRBV11-2 with TRBJ2-7; D is perhaps TRBD2 (6 bases). This CDR3 is 14 amino acids long. Germline assignment: CDR1 SGHAT and CDR2 FQNNGV. V lost 3 bases to trimming and J lost 7 bases, with 16 bases between them. CDR3 sequence (DNA): TGTGCCAGCAGCTTCGCCGGGACTTCAGGAGAGCAGTACTTC. Translation: CASSFAGTSGEQYF.

The V and J genes are TRBV15 and TRBJ2-3; D remains ambiguous. The CDR3 contains 17 residues. Germline CDR1 and CDR2: LNHNV and YYDKDF (reference sequence). V shed 1 base and J shed 5 bases, with 19 bases lying between them. CDR3 loop: CATSRVSWTLRVDTQYF. The CDR3 DNA reads TGTGCCACCAGCAGAGTATCGTGGACCCTTAGGGTAGATACGCAGTATTTT.

V gene TRBV11-2 combines with J gene TRBJ1-3, with D uncertain. Deletions cut 1 base from V and 3 bases from J, with 13 bases between. CDR1 SGHAT and CDR2 FQNNGV come from the germline V gene. This CDR3 region has 16 residues. The CDR3 loop reads CASSLVPGWGGNTIYF. DNA for the CDR3: TGTGCCAGCAGCTTAGTCCCGGGTTGGGGTGGAAACACCATATATTTT.

The CDR3 sequence: CASSFIPSVTGELFF. For the CDR3, the DNA is TGTGCCAGCAGCTTCATCCCCTCAGTTACCGGGGAGCTGTTTTTT. The rearrangement joins TRBV7-9 to TRBJ2-2, with no clear D. CDR1 SEHNR and CDR2 FQNEAQ come from the germline V gene (reference sequence). The CDR3 totals 15 residues. The V gene lost 3 bases and the J gene lost 5 bases, with 13 bases spanning the gap.

The rearrangement joins TRBV15 to TRBJ2-2; D remains ambiguous. This CDR3 spans 16 amino acids. Germline V gives CDR1 LNHNV, CDR2 YYDKDF (reference sequence). Trimming removed 1 base from V and 4 bases from J, with 13 bases in between. CDR3 DNA sequence: TGTGCCACCAGCAGAGTACGAGTGAATCCCACCGGGGAGCTGTTTTTT. This sequence encodes CATSRVRVNPTGELFF.

The J gene is TRBJ2-7, the V gene TRBV5-4, with D possibly being TRBD2 (6 bases). Trimming took off 6 bases at V and 7 bases at J, with 20 bases between the two ends. In germline, CDR1 is SGHNT, CDR2 YYREEE (reference sequence). The CDR3 extends over 14 amino acids. The chain's CDR3 is CASTPTRGASEQYF. For the CDR3, the DNA is TGTGCCAGCACCCCGACTAGAGGGGCCAGTGAGCAGTACTTC.